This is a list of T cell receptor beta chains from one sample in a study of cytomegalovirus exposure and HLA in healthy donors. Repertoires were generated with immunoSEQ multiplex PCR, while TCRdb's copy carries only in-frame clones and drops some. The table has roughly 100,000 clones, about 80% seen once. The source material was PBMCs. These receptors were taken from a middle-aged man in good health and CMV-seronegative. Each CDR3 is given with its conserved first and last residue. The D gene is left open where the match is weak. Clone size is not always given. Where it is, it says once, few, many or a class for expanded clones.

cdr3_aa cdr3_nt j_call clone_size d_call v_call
CASNAGVVSPLHF TGTGCCAGCAACGCAGGGGTCGTATCACCCCTCCACTTT TRBJ1-6 NA NA TRBV6-6
CASSRTGGLTDTQYF TGCGCCAGCAGCCGTACGGGCGGGTTGACAGATACGCAGTATTTT TRBJ2-3 NA NA TRBV4-1
CASRKRGGYEQFF TGTGCCAGCAGAAAGCGGGGGGGCTATGAGCAGTTCTTC TRBJ2-1 NA TRBD2 TRBV7-2
CASSYGSRGDEKLFF TGTGCCAGCAGTTACGGCAGCAGGGGGGACGAAAAACTGTTTTTT TRBJ1-4 NA TRBD1 TRBV6-5
CASRFMGGGSPLHF TGTGCCAGCAGATTCATGGGGGGAGGTTCACCCCTCCACTTT TRBJ1-6 NA NA TRBV27
CASSLDRGNNSPLHF TGTGCCAGCAGCTTAGACAGGGGAAATAATTCACCCCTCCACTTT TRBJ1-6 NA TRBD1 TRBV7-2
CASSSRGEQFF TGTGCCAGCAGTTCGCGCGGTGAGCAGTTCTTC TRBJ2-1 once NA TRBV6-5
CSVGRAGGQDTQYF TGCAGCGTTGGTCGAGCGGGGGGGCAAGATACGCAGTATTTT TRBJ2-3 NA TRBD2 TRBV29-1
CASGARGVLSGNEQFF TGTGCTAGTGGGGCACGGGGGGTACTTTCGGGCAATGAGCAGTTCTTC TRBJ2-1 NA TRBD2 TRBV12-5
CASSLGTRDNEQFF TGTGCCAGCAGCTTAGGGACTAGAGACAATGAGCAGTTCTTC TRBJ2-1 few TRBD2 TRBV11-2
CATDRGDGNQPQHF TGTGCCACGGACAGGGGGGACGGCAATCAGCCCCAGCATTTT TRBJ1-5 NA TRBD1 TRBV10-3
CASSLHRGTEAFF TGTGCCAGCAGCTTGCACAGGGGAACTGAAGCTTTCTTT TRBJ1-1 NA TRBD1 TRBV5-8
CASSRGTYNEQFF TGTGCCAGCAGTCGGGGGACCTACAATGAGCAGTTCTTC TRBJ2-1 few NA TRBV9
CASSLTGLAGGPDQYF TGTGCCAGCAGCTTAACGGGACTAGCGGGGGGGCCGGACCAGTACTTC TRBJ2-5 NA TRBD2 TRBV7-9
CSSSSAARGSSYNEQFF TGTTCCAGCAGCTCAGCTGCGCGGGGTAGCTCCTACAATGAGCAGTTCTTC TRBJ2-1 NA NA TRBV7-9
CAWRRGMSNQPQHF TGTGCCTGGAGAAGGGGGATGAGCAATCAGCCCCAGCATTTT TRBJ1-5 few NA TRBV30
CSAITGGGYTF TGCAGTGCTATCACGGGGGGTGGCTACACCTTC TRBJ1-2 NA NA TRBV20-1
CASSLRDSNEKLFF TGTGCCAGCTCCCTCCGGGACAGTAATGAAAAACTGTTTTTT TRBJ1-4 NA TRBD1 TRBV18
CASSLPDGSGGNQPQHF TGTGCCAGCAGCCTACCGGACGGCTCGGGGGGTAATCAGCCCCAGCATTTT TRBJ1-5 once NA TRBV7-9
CATLEASSGANVLTF TGCGCCACACTTGAGGCTAGCTCTGGGGCCAACGTCCTGACTTTC TRBJ2-6 NA NA TRBV10-2
CASTQRALAGEEQYF TGTGCCAGCACCCAGAGGGCCCTAGCGGGGGAGGAGCAGTACTTC TRBJ2-7 NA TRBD2 TRBV2
CASSLRGNEQFF TGTGCCAGCAGCTTAAGAGGGAATGAGCAGTTCTTC TRBJ2-1 once NA TRBV7-7
CSARVTGGYTF TGCAGTGCTAGAGTCACAGGGGGCTACACCTTC TRBJ1-2 once NA TRBV20-1
CASSLGRGDEQYF TGTGCCAGCAGCTTAGGGCGGGGAGACGAGCAGTACTTC TRBJ2-7 few NA TRBV11-1
CASSMRGGNTGELFF TGTGCCAGTAGTATGCGGGGGGGGAACACCGGGGAGCTGTTTTTT TRBJ2-2 NA TRBD2 TRBV19
CASDNLQSTSTDTQYF TGTGCCAGCGATAATTTACAGTCAACTAGCACAGATACGCAGTATTTT TRBJ2-3 few NA TRBV2
CASSVRYHSDTQYF TGCGCCAGCAGTGTCCGTTACCACTCAGATACGCAGTATTTT TRBJ2-3 NA NA TRBV10-1
CATSRDPGRGGPFF TGTGCCACCAGCAGAGATCCAGGCAGGGGTGGGCCTTTCTTT TRBJ1-1 NA NA TRBV15
CASSYMDRGQAFF TGTGCCAGCAGTTACATGGACAGGGGGCAAGCTTTCTTT TRBJ1-1 once TRBD1 TRBV6-5
CASSFTGATEAFF TGTGCCAGCAGCTTTACAGGGGCCACTGAAGCTTTCTTT TRBJ1-1 once TRBD1 TRBV5-5
CASSPNPGTVGDEQFF TGTGCTAGCAGCCCAAATCCCGGGACAGTTGGGGATGAGCAGTTCTTC TRBJ2-1 NA TRBD1 TRBV7-7
CASSLTGGAAGANVLTF TGTGCCAGCAGCCTGACAGGGGGCGCAGCGGGGGCCAACGTCCTGACTTTC TRBJ2-6 few TRBD1 TRBV5-4
CASSFAGGNQPQHF TGTGCCAGCAGTTTCGCGGGGGGTAATCAGCCCCAGCATTTT TRBJ1-5 NA NA TRBV27
CASSLVGGPNYGYTF TGTGCCAGCAGCCTTGTTGGGGGCCCGAACTATGGCTACACCTTC TRBJ1-2 few NA TRBV14
CASSPTAVRGRGPTQYF TGCGCCAGCAGCCCAACGGCGGTGCGGGGACGCGGGCCGACCCAGTACTTC TRBJ2-5 NA NA TRBV4-1
CASSSDSSNQPQHF TGTGCCAGCAGTTCCGACAGCTCCAATCAGCCCCAGCATTTT TRBJ1-5 NA NA TRBV6-6
CASSLAGSNTEAFF TGCGCCAGCAGCTTGGCCGGGTCGAACACTGAAGCTTTCTTT TRBJ1-1 NA NA TRBV5-1
CASSASGGTDTQYF TGTGCCAGCAGCGCGAGCGGGGGCACAGATACGCAGTATTTT TRBJ2-3 NA TRBD2 TRBV7-2
CASSLTGGPQPQHF TGTGCCAGCAGCTTGACAGGGGGCCCTCAGCCCCAGCATTTT TRBJ1-5 NA TRBD1 TRBV5-5
CASSVGTSGSIGQETQYF TGCGCCAGCAGCGTCGGGACTAGCGGGTCTATTGGCCAAGAGACCCAGTACTTC TRBJ2-5 NA TRBD2 TRBV5-1
CASSPGGSDLTTEAFF TGTGCCAGCTCACCCGGGGGGTCCGATTTAACCACTGAAGCTTTCTTT TRBJ1-1 NA NA TRBV18
CASSRDRPQGAGNTIYF TGTGCCAGCAGCCGGGACCGACCACAGGGAGCTGGAAACACCATATATTTT TRBJ1-3 NA NA TRBV11-1
CASSGAVGQRLYSNQPQHF TGTGCCAGTAGTGGCGCCGTGGGACAGAGACTCTATAGCAATCAGCCCCAGCATTTT TRBJ1-5 NA TRBD1 TRBV19
CASSGGSSGANVLTF TGTGCCAGCAGTGGAGGGAGCTCTGGGGCCAACGTCCTGACTTTC TRBJ2-6 NA NA TRBV6-1
CASSTTTGGINEQFF TGTGCCAGCAGTACCACGACAGGGGGAATAAATGAGCAGTTCTTC TRBJ2-1 NA TRBD1 TRBV6-4
CASSQGTSGYNEQFF TGCGCCAGCAGCCAAGGGACTAGCGGTTACAATGAGCAGTTCTTC TRBJ2-1 NA TRBD2 TRBV5-1
CASSQDPPGSGGYGYTF TGTGCCAGCAGCCAAGATCCCCCGGGATCGGGGGGCTATGGCTACACCTTC TRBJ1-2 NA NA TRBV4-2
CASSMGQASSYNEQFF TGTGCCAGTAGTATGGGCCAGGCGAGCTCCTACAATGAGCAGTTCTTC TRBJ2-1 NA NA TRBV19
CASSLGRAQKHTGELFF TGTGCCAGCAGCTTGGGGAGGGCCCAGAAGCACACCGGGGAGCTGTTTTTT TRBJ2-2 NA TRBD2 TRBV7-6
CASSLPGQGQFF TGTGCCAGCAGTTTACCGGGACAGGGGCAGTTCTTC TRBJ2-1 NA TRBD1 TRBV27
CASSGTGNTGELFF TGCGCCAGCAGTGGGACTGGAAACACCGGGGAGCTGTTTTTT TRBJ2-2 NA NA TRBV10-1
CASSPPGGEKLFF TGTGCCAGCTCACCACCGGGGGGTGAAAAACTGTTTTTT TRBJ1-4 NA NA TRBV18
CASSGVATNEKLFF TGTGCCAGTAGTGGAGTTGCAACTAATGAAAAACTGTTTTTT TRBJ1-4 NA NA TRBV19
CASKRDSLAANYGYTF TGTGCCAGCAAAAGGGACAGCTTAGCAGCTAACTATGGCTACACCTTC TRBJ1-2 NA TRBD1 TRBV6-4